The entry below describes one T cell receptor beta chain. Its recognized antigen is unknown. Base qualities are not recorded, but no much larger clone differs from it by a single base. Unsorted PBMC libraries were generated from 2 million PBMCs stored in RNAlater at -80 °C until RNA extraction. Multiple sclerosis patients were enrolled in a US clinical protocol under which disease progression was evaluated by magnetic resonance imaging. PBMCs were separated from peripheral blood using Ficoll-Hypaque density gradient centrifugation and then cryopreserved in liquid nitrogen. This specimen comes from a study of neurological immune-mediated disorders (dated by TCRdb to about 2019). Regarding the complete study: Of the 35 or so multiple sclerosis patients, 31 had relapsing-remitting MS and 3 had secondary progressive MS. Using UMI-based sequencing, the study compared peripheral blood TCR-beta repertoires from patients with HTLV-I-associated myelopathy (HAM/TSP), patients with multiple sclerosis, and healthy controls. The 95 to 110 TCR-beta libraries covered PBMC samples along with longitudinal samples, technical triplicates, and paired sorted CD4+ and CD8+ T-cell subsets. The cohort included 60 to 75 subjects: some 14 with HAM/TSP, some 34 with multiple sclerosis, and around 20 healthy controls.

The germline V gene (reference sequence) yields MNHEY for CDR1 and SMNVEV for CDR2. V is shortened by 0 bases, J by 6 bases, and the region joining them spans 6 bases. Its CDR3 holds 13 amino acids, cysteine through phenylalanine. The sequence is cut down to CDR3 DNA, 39 bases in frame from base 1. What the work shows at the level of the full study, not this receptor alone: TCR clonal expansion was highest in HAM/TSP patients and lowest in MS patients, with MS patients falling below even healthy controls. In a phylogenetic analysis, the repertoires of 18 out of 34 MS patients fell into a single cluster of related CDR3 sequences, pointing to a possible signature at the repertoire level. Across subjects, expanded clones never shared an identical CDR3 amino acid sequence, which suggests that the TCR-beta repertoires in every group were private. The MS cluster was not associated with any clinical or MRI features, and the authors stated that larger cohorts are needed.

cDNA was synthesized by template-switch 5'RACE using a primer with a 10-nucleotide random unique molecular identifier that tagged each TCR transcript. Every sequencing run yielded over 170 million TCR-beta sequences covering 15-18 subjects. Total RNA was extracted with the RNeasy kit. The KAPA Real-time Library Amplification kit was used to amplify TCR-beta VDJ regions with primers for the TCR constant region and the 5'RACE anchor. A first PCR added sample indexes and Illumina adaptors, and a second PCR then raised library yield. After Ampure bead purification, the roughly 650 bp TCR product was size-selected on a 2% E-gel SizeSelection system. Before pooling, library quality was checked on a Bioanalyzer, concentration was measured with Qubit, and libraries were quantified with the Kapa Library Quantification kit. Paired-end 2 x 150 bp sequencing of the libraries was performed on an Illumina HiSeq 2500. To increase sequence diversity, about 25-31% phiX was spiked into each library pool. On the study's bioinformatics: Quality-filtered reads were processed with the UMI-based MiGEC pipeline, and over 80% of raw TCR sequences were removed by the MiGEC pipeline during error correction. VDJ genes were aligned to IMGT germline references, and each clonotype was defined by a unique CDR3 amino acid sequence together with V-J genes. Clonal expansion, Shannon diversity and CDR3 relatedness were evaluated with VDJtools (CalcPairwiseDistances, ClusterSamples), while phylogenetic trees were built in CLCbio workbench. A clone was classed as expanded if it had 8 or more unique UMIs, a cutoff based on coefficient-of-variation modelling across technical triplicates. TCRdb's own reprocessing of the public reads used fastp at Q25 and MiXCR and kept productive beta chains. Each entry is one CDR3 protein sequence, shown with its most common DNA and genes. TCRdb, rather than the study authors, made the V and J calls. The sample data list about 66,000 distinct CDR3 sequences, and less than 5.5% of these were observed just once. The ten most abundant clones make up approximately 7% of the sample.

Sequencing was carried out using PBMCs. The receptor's source is a man between 25 and 39 years old with multiple sclerosis. The chain was built from TRBV27 and TRBJ2-4; the D call could be TRBD1 or TRBD2, with each sharing 5 bases. The CDR3 region has the sequence CASSLSGVNIQYF. The nucleotide sequence is given as TGTGCCAGCAGTTTATCGGGGGTAAACATTCAGTACTTC.